This passage covers 8 T cell receptor beta chains from one sample sequenced in a study of blood T cells in healthy people across ages. The use of a sample-barcoded 5' primer and a J-beta primer mix characterized a second PCR of about 7 to 12 cycles. TCRdb re-derived calls from the 5' RACE reads in MiXCR, one entry per CDR3 protein. In the table there are roughly 900,000 distinct CDR3 sequences, approximately 49% of which are singletons. The sequencing sample was made of blood. The receptors stem from a man aged 30 to 39 in good health.

This clonotype was counted between two and nine times. The chain combines TRBV7-2 with TRBJ2-3, with TRBD2 matching over 10 bases. The V gene end was trimmed by 7 bases and the J gene end by 1 base; junction bases not matched to a gene: 5. There are 15 residues in the CDR3. Looked up from germline, CDR1 is SGHTA and CDR2 is FQGNSA. In DNA, the CDR3 is TGTGCCAGCACCCTAGCGGGGGACCGCACAGATACGCAGTATTTT. This encodes CASTLAGDRTDTQYF.

The genes are TRBV7-3 and TRBJ2-1, with TRBD1 matching over 8 bases. The CDR3 length is 15 residues. CDR1 SGHTA and CDR2 FQGTGA come from the germline V gene. The J segment lost 3 bases and the V segment lost 2 bases, leaving 3 bases of the junction unmatched. The CDR3 protein is CASSLPGQDYNEQFF. CDR3 coding DNA: TGTGCCAGCAGCTTACCGGGACAGGACTACAATGAGCAGTTCTTC.

The gene calls are TRBV5-1 and TRBJ2-7, with TRBD1 matching over 9 bases. CDR1 SGHRS and CDR2 YFSETQ come from the germline V gene. V lost 3 bases, J lost 0 bases, and 7 bases stayed unmatched. The CDR3 runs to 16 residues. The CDR3 region has the DNA TGCGCCAGCAGCTCAATACAGGGGGCCTTCTCCTACGAGCAGTACTTC. This encodes CASSSIQGAFSYEQYF.

This clonotype was detected a few times. V is TRBV9 and J is TRBJ1-5; D is undetermined. In germline, CDR1 is SGDLS, CDR2 YYNGEE. The CDR3 is 14 amino acids. V was shortened by 0 bases and J by 5 bases, with 9 bases between the two germline ends. The CDR3 is CASSVGPGDQPQHF. The CDR3 nucleotides read TGTGCCAGCAGCGTAGGACCCGGGGATCAGCCCCAGCATTTT.

V usage is TRBV5-1 and J usage is TRBJ2-7; TRBD1 aligns across 8 bases. Germline CDR1 is SGHRS and CDR2 is YFSETQ. Trimming at V came to 4 bases and at J to 2 bases, leaving 11 bases not matched to a gene. The CDR3 length is 16 residues. This CDR3 is CASSPDSDRATYEQYF. Here the CDR3 DNA reads TGCGCCAGCAGCCCCGACTCGGACAGGGCCACCTACGAGCAGTACTTC.

CDR3 coding DNA: TGCGCCAGCAGCTCCGTGGGGGGGGCCAGCACAGATACGCAGTATTTT. It codes for CASSSVGGASTDTQYF. The genes are TRBV5-1 and TRBJ2-3, with D perhaps TRBD2 (7 bases). The CDR3 is 16 amino acids. Germline V gene data show CDR1 as SGHRS and CDR2 as YFSETQ. The ends were cut back, 3 bases at V and 0 bases at J, with 14 bases in the middle.

This chain links TRBV7-2 with TRBJ1-4, with TRBD1 identical over 11 bases. CDR1 and CDR2 (germline): SGHTA, FQGNSA. V shed 5 bases and J 3 bases; nucleotides not matched to a gene: 5. This CDR3 is 16 amino acids long. CDR3: CASSPGTGGSNEKLFF. The DNA of the CDR3 is TGTGCCAGCAGCCCCGGGACAGGGGGGTCTAATGAAAAACTGTTTTTT. The full variable domain, its missing parts supplied by reference TRBV7-2 and TRBJ1-4, is GAGVSQSPSNKVTEKGKDVELRCDPISGHTALYWYRQSLGQGLEFLIYFQGNSAPDKSGLPSDRFSAERTGGSVSTLTIQRTQQEDSAVYLCASSPGTGGSNEKLFFGSGTQLSVL.

This clonotype was detected many times. The chain links TRBV27 to TRBJ1-2, with TRBD1 matching over 7 bases. V dropped 5 bases and J dropped 0; count of bases not matched to a gene: 0. CDR3 length: 13 residues. Germline V gene sequence: CDR1 MNHEY, CDR2 SMNVEV (reference sequence). CDR3 residues: CASSGTANYGYTF. The CDR3 bases are TGTGCCAGCAGTGGGACAGCTAACTATGGCTACACCTTC.